This TCR beta chain was captured by sequencing in a study of persistence of HIV-infected CD4 T cells. This CDR3 spans 16 amino acids. The germline gives CDR1 SGHRS, CDR2 YFSETQ. The V gene end was trimmed by 2 bases and the J gene end by 0 bases; junction bases not matched to a gene: 4. About this clone: Its antigen is still unknown.

Anti-CD3/anti-CD28 beads served as a nonspecific positive control stimulus. Sorting of responding CD4+ T cells relied on upregulated CD40 ligand together with CD69. Inclusion required CMV-positive serology and CD4+ counts above 400 cells/uL. Sequencing used immunoSEQ version 4 in survey mode. Profiled with immunoSEQ multiplex PCR; TCRdb holds only in-frame clones, not every one. Among 44,000 or so clones listed, about 89% were seen once. This sequence originates from an adult man with HIV who was CMV-seropositive. Material: CD4+ T cells sorted from PBMCs after roughly 20-hour stimulation, obtained from a patient who received antiretroviral therapy. The genes are TRBV5-1 and TRBJ1-4, with 7 nucleotides matching TRBD1. This CDR3 reads CASSLTGEATNEKLFF. The DNA for the CDR3 is TGCGCCAGCAGCTTAACAGGGGAGGCAACTAATGAAAAACTGTTTTTT.